This T cell receptor (beta chain) was sequenced in a study of blood T cell repertoires in COVID-19. About the research overall: Donors in the United States, Italy and Spain gave samples during acute or convalescent COVID-19. Sources were T cells, B-cell-depleted T cells, or PBMCs; the material itself was cDNA or gDNA.

Original analysis: Cell counts per sample came from amplifying reference gene primers. The assay was immunoSEQ multiplex PCR, and TCRdb's table has in-frame clones only and misses some. V, J and clone size are taken as reported in that table, and D and trimming were inferred from the DNA itself. The sample shows fewer than 110,000 clones, nearly 90% of them seen only once. The sequenced material came from peripheral blood. The sequence was obtained from a man aged 50-60 years in a cohort sampled during active COVID-19.

This CDR3 is CASTPGQNGYTF. Here the CDR3 DNA reads TGTGCCAGCACCCCCGGACAGAATGGCTACACCTTC. The genes are TRBV2 and TRBJ1-2; possibly TRBD1 for D (6 bases). The CDR3 runs 12 residues. Germline CDR1 SNHLY, CDR2 FYNNEI. V was shortened by 7 bases and J by 6 bases, with 12 bases between the two germline ends. The variable domain in full, completed from reference TRBV2 and TRBJ1-2, reads EPEVTQTPSHQVTQMGQEVILRCVPISNHLYFYWYRQILGQKVEFLVSFYNNEISEKSEIFDDQFSVERPDGSNFTLKIRSTKLEDSAMYFCASTPGQNGYTFGSGTRLTVV.